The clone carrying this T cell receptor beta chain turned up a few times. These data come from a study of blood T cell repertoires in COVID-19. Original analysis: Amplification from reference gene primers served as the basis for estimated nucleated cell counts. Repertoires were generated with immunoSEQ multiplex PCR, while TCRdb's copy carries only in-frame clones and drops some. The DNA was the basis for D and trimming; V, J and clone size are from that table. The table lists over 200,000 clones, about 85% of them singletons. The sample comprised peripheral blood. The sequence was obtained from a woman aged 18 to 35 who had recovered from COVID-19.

The CDR3 is CASSPSPGQANTEAFF. The DNA of the CDR3 is TGCGCCAGCAGCCCATCCCCTGGACAGGCGAACACTGAAGCTTTCTTT. The gene calls are TRBV5-1 and TRBJ1-1; 7 nucleotides line up with TRBD1. The CDR3 sequence is 16 residues long. Germline lookup yields CDR1 SGHRS and CDR2 YFSETQ. Unmatched junction bases numbered 10, after V lost 4 bases and J lost 1 base.